Following are 14 T cell receptor beta chains from one sample sequenced in a study of human T cells and chemical hapten exposure. From the RACE reads, TCRdb called clonotypes with MiXCR, one entry per CDR3 protein. This table has 35,000 to 50,000 distinct CDR3 sequences, 3.7% appearing once. Sample time point: healthy volunteer bleed at 6 weeks. From whole blood left unfractionated, total RNA was extracted. What was sequenced was whole blood. These receptors all come from a human donor in good health. Some clones in this sample may be carry-over from other donors' samples.

The J gene is TRBJ2-1, the V gene TRBV5-4; D is unresolved. Germline CDR1 reads SGHNT; CDR2 reads YYREEE (reference sequence). V was pared by 0 bases and J by 3 bases, with 7 bases between. The CDR3 consists of 14 residues. CDR3 coding DNA: TGTGCCAGCAGCTTGGTAGGGAACTACAATGAGCAGTTCTTC. It encodes CASSLVGNYNEQFF. Full variable domain (rest looked up from reference TRBV5-4 and TRBJ2-1): ETGVTQSPTHLIKTRGQQVTLRCSSQSGHNTVSWYQQALGQGPQFIFQYYREEENGRGNFPPRFSGLQFPNYSSELNVNALELDDSALYLCASSLVGNYNEQFFGPGTRLTVL.

This clonotype was recorded at least ten times. The rearrangement joins TRBV6-1 to TRBJ1-5; unclear D gene. Trimming stripped 0 bases from V and 5 bases from J, with 14 bases between. Germline CDR1 reads MNHNS; CDR2 reads SASEGT. The CDR3 runs 16 residues. The CDR3, as DNA: TGTGCCAGCAGTGAAGCTGGCAGTTTGTTTTATCAGCCCCAGCATTTT. This sequence encodes CASSEAGSLFYQPQHF.

This clonotype was recorded a few times. The V call is TRBV6-2 or TRBV6-3, the J call TRBJ2-1; D is uncertain. Per the germline V gene, CDR1 is MNHEY and CDR2 is SVGEGT. This CDR3 contains 12 residues. Deletions cut 0 bases from V and 13 bases from J, with 10 bases between. CDR3 DNA: TGTGCCAGCAGTTACTCATCGAGACTTCAGTTCTTC. Encoded protein: CASSYSSRLQFF.

There are a few counts of this clonotype. The V and J genes are TRBV12-3 or TRBV12-4 and TRBJ1-1, with D possibly TRBD1 on 6 matching bases. Trimming stripped 7 bases from V and 0 bases from J, with 21 bases between. The CDR3 sequence is 17 residues long. CDR3 loop: CASIYPRGAVMNTEAFF. The CDR3 DNA reads TGTGCCAGCATATACCCCCGGGGGGCGGTTATGAACACTGAAGCTTTCTTT.

In this sample, this clonotype turned up many times. This chain joins TRBV5-8 and TRBJ2-1, with 11 bases identical to TRBD2. The ends lost 4 bases at V and 6 bases at J; junction bases unmatched: 12. The length of the CDR3 is 17 residues. CDR1 is SGHTS and CDR2 is YDEGEE in the germline V gene. Here the CDR3 DNA reads TGTGCCAGCAGCCTACAACTGACTAGCGGGGCTCTCAATGAGCAGTTCTTC. Its protein is CASSLQLTSGALNEQFF.

As for this clonotype: One base away lies a much larger clone, so this may be a sequencing read error. The rearrangement uses TRBV24-1 and TRBJ2-7, with D maybe TRBD2 (5 bases). CDR1 and CDR2 from the germline V gene are KGHDR and SFDVKD. The length of the CDR3 is 15 residues. The CDR3 loop reads CATSDPREKTYKQYF. In DNA form, the CDR3 reads TGTGCCACCAGTGATCCCCGGGAAAAAACCTACAAGCAGTACTTC.

This clonotype has a count of ten or more. The rearrangement uses TRBV2 and TRBJ2-2, with D tentatively TRBD1 (5 bases). The germline V and J ends were trimmed by 4 bases and 4 bases, with 13 bases remaining between them. This CDR3 has 15 amino acids. Germline loops: CDR1 SNHLY, CDR2 FYNNEI. CDR3 residues: CASSGKGLSTGELFF. The CDR3 DNA is TGTGCCAGCAGTGGGAAGGGGCTGAGCACCGGGGAGCTGTTTTTT.

In this sample, this clonotype turned up many times. The chain uses TRBV29-1 and TRBJ2-7; D uncertain. CDR1 is SQVTM, CDR2 ANQGSEA, per germline. Trimming took 0 bases from V and 3 from J, leaving 6 bases between them. This CDR3 region has 12 residues. The CDR3 loop reads CSVEDRSYEQYF. The DNA of the CDR3 is TGCAGCGTTGAAGACCGAAGCTACGAGCAGTACTTC.

The table lists this clonotype with a few counts. The rearrangement links TRBV28 to TRBJ2-5, with 13 bases fitting TRBD2. CDR1 and CDR2 from the germline V gene are MDHEN and SYDVKM. The CDR3 contains 16 residues. The junction had 4 bases not matched to a gene; V was cut back by 5 bases and J by 1 base. CDR3 protein: CASSLGLAGVQETQYF. CDR3 nucleotide sequence: TGTGCCAGCAGTCTAGGACTAGCGGGGGTCCAAGAGACCCAGTACTTC.

There are many counts of this clonotype. CDR3 bases: TGTGCCAGCAGCAGGGACAAACCTGCAGATACGCAGTATTTT. Amino acids: CASSRDKPADTQYF. This chain uses TRBV7-2 with TRBJ2-3; D possibly corresponds to TRBD1 (6 bases). Deletions cut 5 bases from V and 4 bases from J, with 13 bases between. This CDR3 comprises 14 residues. The germline V gene encodes CDR1 SGHTA and CDR2 FQGNSA.

V gene TRBV28 combines with J gene TRBJ1-2; unclear D gene. The CDR3 consists of 12 residues. Trimming stripped 1 base from V and 3 bases from J, with 3 bases between. Germline V gives CDR1 MDHEN, CDR2 SYDVKM. CDR3 DNA sequence: TGTGCCAGCAGTTTATTGCACTATGGCTACACCTTC. Residues: CASSLLHYGYTF.

This clonotype was counted at least ten times. The V call is TRBV3-1, the J call TRBJ2-3; 7 bases are a match to TRBD1. V dropped 1 base and J dropped 4; count of bases not matched to a gene: 11. Germline CDR1 LGHDT, CDR2 YNNKEL (reference sequence). CDR3 length: 17 residues. CDR3 DNA: TGTGCCAGCAGCCAAGCTTATCAAGGGGGCCCTCCAGATACGCAGTATTTT. Protein: CASSQAYQGGPPDTQYF.

The chain uses TRBV18 and TRBJ1-1; TRBD1 matches 7 bases. This CDR3 is built from 13 residues. Germline values: CDR1 KGHSH, CDR2 LQKENI. Trimming cost V 4 bases and J 8 bases; bases outside gene matches: 7. The DNA for the CDR3 is TGTGCCAGCTCACTCTACGAGGGACAGGAAGCTTTCTTT. As protein: CASSLYEGQEAFF.

This clonotype was recorded at least ten times. The chain carries TRBV12-3 or TRBV12-4 and TRBJ1-4; D gene ambiguous. The CDR3 consists of 12 residues. The ends were cut back, 5 bases at V and 8 bases at J, with 9 bases in the middle. The CDR3 sequence: CASSPVREKLFF. The CDR3 nucleotides read TGTGCCAGCAGTCCCGTCAGAGAAAAACTGTTTTTT.